The 29 T cell receptor beta chains reported below all come from one sample, sequenced in a study of blood T cell repertoires in COVID-19. The protocol was immunoSEQ multiplex PCR, while the TCRdb copy is restricted to in-frame clones and leaves out a portion. This table holds about 190,000 clones, roughly 90% found once. The sequenced material came from peripheral blood. These TCRs come from a man between 18 and 29 years old with active or convalescent COVID-19.

This rearrangement joins TRBV3-1 (or the pseudogene TRBV3-2) to TRBJ1-1; D possibly corresponds to TRBD1 (6 bases). This CDR3 has 14 amino acids. V lost 2 bases, J lost 1 base, and 8 bases lay in between. Germline V gene sequence: CDR1 LGHDT, CDR2 YNNKEL (reference sequence). For the CDR3, the DNA is TGTGCCAGCAGCCAAAGGGACAAGAACACTGAAGCTTTCTTT. Its protein is CASSQRDKNTEAFF.

This chain uses TRBV18 with TRBJ1-2; the D gene is possibly TRBD1 (5 bases). This CDR3 comprises 14 residues. V was clipped by 3 bases and J by 2 bases, with 10 bases between them. Per the germline V gene, CDR1 is KGHSH and CDR2 is LQKENI. Written as DNA, the CDR3 is TGTGCCAGCTCACCCTTGACAGAGAACTATGGCTACACCTTC. It encodes CASSPLTENYGYTF.

The chain uses TRBV30 and TRBJ1-1; TRBD1 is a possible D gene (6 bases). CDR1 is GTSNPN and CDR2 is SVGIG in the germline V gene (reference sequence). V was trimmed by 3 bases and J by 1 base, leaving 15 bases between them. This CDR3 is 15 amino acids long. The CDR3 DNA reads TGTGCCTGGAGCGCGGACCGGGACACGAACACTGAAGCTTTCTTT. Amino acid sequence: CAWSADRDTNTEAFF.

This chain connects TRBV5-1 to TRBJ2-2, with TRBD2 matching 11 bases. Germline V gene data show CDR1 as SGHRS and CDR2 as YFSETQ. Trimming took 0 bases from V and 5 from J; bases not matched to a gene: 6. This CDR3 has 17 residues. As DNA, the CDR3 is TGCGCCAGCAGCTTGGGACTAGCGGGGCCCAGTACCGGGGAGCTGTTTTTT. Amino acid sequence: CASSLGLAGPSTGELFF.

J is TRBJ2-7 and V is TRBV7-8; TRBD1 might be the D (6 bases). Germline loops: CDR1 SGHVS, CDR2 FQNEAQ. V lost 5 bases, J lost 5 bases, and 19 bases lay in between. The length of the CDR3 is 15 residues. The CDR3: CASSIYQGKGHEQYF. CDR3 DNA sequence: TGTGCCAGCAGCATCTATCAGGGGAAGGGACACGAGCAGTACTTC.

The chain recombines TRBV5-8 with TRBJ1-5; 9 bases are a match to TRBD1. Germline V gene sequence: CDR1 SGHTS, CDR2 YDEGEE. V gave up 4 bases and J gave up 0 bases; unmatched junction bases: 14. This CDR3 is 19 amino acids long. The chain's CDR3 is CASSRTRDRAYYSNQPQHF. CDR3 nucleotide sequence: TGTGCCAGCAGCCGGACCCGGGACAGGGCATATTATAGCAATCAGCCCCAGCATTTT.

The rearrangement uses TRBV30 and TRBJ1-2, with TRBD1 matching over 7 bases. The germline CDR1 and CDR2 sequences are GTSNPN and SVGIG (reference sequence). The CDR3 spans 13 residues. The V gene end was trimmed by 2 bases and the J gene end by 3 bases; junction bases not matched to a gene: 3. CDR3 in amino acids: CAWSSGGYYGYTF. Here the CDR3 DNA reads TGTGCCTGGAGTTCAGGGGGATACTATGGCTACACCTTC.

The chain carries TRBV29-1 and TRBJ1-2; no firm D call. The V gene's germline CDR1 is SQVTM and CDR2 ANQGSEA. The CDR3 is made up of 14 amino acids. Trimming pared 8 bases from V and 3 bases from J, leaving 19 bases between. The CDR3, as DNA: TGCAGCATTTCGGAACAGCAGAGTTACTATGGCTACACCTTC. Encoded protein: CSISEQQSYYGYTF.

Only one count was recorded for this clone. The rearrangement uses TRBV14 and TRBJ1-6; no clear D gene. V was trimmed by 0 bases and J by 13 bases, leaving 16 bases between them. CDR1 is SGHDN, CDR2 FVKESK, per germline. The CDR3 consists of 15 residues. The CDR3 bases are TGTGCCAGCAGCCAAGAGGACTGGAAAATAGTCCCCCTCCACTTT. Translation: CASSQEDWKIVPLHF.

V usage is TRBV6-4 and J usage is TRBJ1-6, with unresolved D. CDR1 is MRHNA, CDR2 SNTAGT, per germline. CDR3 length: 15 residues. V shed 6 bases and J shed 0 bases, with 9 bases lying between them. The CDR3 DNA sequence: TGTGCCAGCAGAGAACAGAGCTCCTATAATTCACCCCTCCACTTT. Translating gives CASREQSSYNSPLHF.

The chain carries TRBV6-5 and TRBJ1-1; 8 bases match TRBD1. V lost 6 bases and J lost 8; bases outside the gene matches: 5. Germline CDR1 is MNHEY and CDR2 is SVGAGI. This CDR3 spans 12 amino acids. The CDR3 nucleotides are TGTGCCAGCAGGGAGGACAGGGTCGAAGCTTTCTTT. This gives the protein CASREDRVEAFF.

V and J are TRBV11-1 and TRBJ2-3, with TRBD2 identical over 7 bases. The CDR3 loop spans 14 amino acids. Trimming cost V 5 bases and J 3 bases; bases outside gene matches: 5. Germline lookup yields CDR1 SGHAT and CDR2 FQDESV (reference sequence). The CDR3 coding sequence is TGTGCCAGCAGCAGAAGCGGGAAAACAGATACGCAGTATTTT. It encodes CASSRSGKTDTQYF.

The chain carries TRBV6-5 and TRBJ2-3; D might be TRBD2 (6 bases). V was cut by 8 bases and J by 8 bases, with 17 bases left in between. The CDR3 totals 13 residues. Germline assignment: CDR1 MNHEY and CDR2 SVGAGI. The CDR3 DNA sequence: TGTGCCAGCGGGGCTGGGGGACTGTTTACGCAGTATTTT. Translated: CASGAGGLFTQYF.

CDR3 nucleotides: TGTGCCAGCAGTCCAGGGACTAGCCTATCTGAGCAGTTCTTC. Protein product: CASSPGTSLSEQFF. This chain connects TRBV6-2 or TRBV6-3 to TRBJ2-1, with 9 bases matching TRBD2. With 5 bases clipped from V and 9 bases from J, the junction kept 8 bases outside the gene matches. The CDR3 consists of 14 residues. The germline gives CDR1 MNHEY, CDR2 SVGEGT.

The chain combines TRBV4-1 with TRBJ2-1, with 11 bases lining up with TRBD2. Per germline, CDR1 MGHRA and CDR2 YSYEKL. The CDR3 is 16 amino acids. V was pared by 1 base and J by 4 bases, with 3 bases of the junction left unmatched. Here the CDR3 DNA reads TGCGCCAGCAGCCAAGGGACTAGCGGGCATTACAATGAGCAGTTCTTC. It yields the protein CASSQGTSGHYNEQFF.

The J gene is TRBJ1-4, the V gene TRBV6-6; 7 nucleotides align to TRBD1. J gave up 3 bases and V 5 bases, and 12 bases lay outside the gene matches. The CDR3 has 17 residues. The germline V gene has CDR1 MNHNY and CDR2 SVGAGI (reference sequence). The CDR3 region has the DNA TGTGCCAGCAGTCAAACCCGACAGGGTAGGCCTAATGAAAAACTGTTTTTT. It is translated as CASSQTRQGRPNEKLFF.

V is TRBV5-1 and J is TRBJ2-3; D is possibly TRBD2 (6 bases). This CDR3 spans 15 amino acids. Looked up from germline, CDR1 is SGHRS and CDR2 is YFSETQ. V was shortened by 1 base and J by 2 bases, with 11 bases between the two germline ends. CDR3 nucleotides: TGCGCCAGCAGCTTGCGGGGGACCCACACAGATACGCAGTATTTT. It codes for CASSLRGTHTDTQYF.

The CDR3 spells CASSPRYYEQYF. For the CDR3, the DNA is TGTGCCAGCAGTCCCAGGTACTACGAGCAGTACTTC. The genes are TRBV28 and TRBJ2-7; no reliable D call. V lost 5 bases and J 3 bases, leaving 8 bases between the germline ends. CDR3 size: 12 residues. Germline V gene sequence: CDR1 MDHEN, CDR2 SYDVKM.

This chain uses TRBV6-1 with TRBJ1-5; D ambiguous. The CDR3 runs 11 residues. The germline V gene encodes CDR1 MNHNS and CDR2 SASEGT. V shed 5 bases and J shed 12 bases, with 11 bases lying between them. CDR3 protein: CASSKDFLQHF. The CDR3 DNA reads as TGTGCCAGCAGTAAGGACTTTCTCCAGCATTTT.

This chain connects TRBV4-3 to TRBJ2-3; maybe TRBD2 (6 bases). Germline V gene sequence: CDR1 LGHNA, CDR2 YSLEER. The CDR3 length is 16 residues. The V end was cut by 0 bases, the J end by 6 bases, with 16 bases between. The CDR3 here is CASSQEGAGYGDTQYF. DNA for the CDR3: TGCGCCAGCAGCCAAGAAGGGGCGGGGTATGGGGATACGCAGTATTTT.

The chain employs TRBV7-3 and TRBJ2-3; D call uncertain. Trimming stripped 5 bases from V and 4 bases from J, with 16 bases between. This CDR3 is built from 15 residues. Germline-derived CDR1 and CDR2 are SGHTA and FQGTGA. CDR3 nucleotide sequence: TGTGCCAGCAGCCCTAACGGAGTAGTTTCAGATACGCAGTATTTT. Residues: CASSPNGVVSDTQYF. The entire variable domain, with the rest obtained from reference TRBV7-3 and TRBJ2-3, is as follows: GAGVSQTPSNKVTEKGKYVELRCDPISGHTALYWYRQSLGQGPEFLIYFQGTGAADDSGLPNDRFFAVRPEGSVSTLKIQRTERGDSAVYLCASSPNGVVSDTQYFGPGTRLTVL.

The chain has TRBV23-1 and TRBJ1-4, with TRBD1 identical over 7 bases. TRBV23-1 is identified as an open reading frame with a role that is uncertain. V trimming: 1 base; J trimming: 4 bases; junction bases outside the gene matches: 12. The CDR3 spans 18 residues. Here the CDR3 reads CASSQWYPRGDVNEKLFF. In DNA form, the CDR3 reads TGCGCCAGCAGTCAATGGTACCCCAGGGGGGATGTTAATGAAAAACTGTTTTTT.

This chain connects TRBV4-1 to TRBJ2-5, with 8 bases that match TRBD2. This CDR3 has 19 residues. Per the germline V gene, CDR1 is MGHRA and CDR2 is YSYEKL. V lost 0 bases, J lost 0 bases, and 12 bases stayed unmatched. This CDR3 reads CASSQESGGAGGYQETQYF. The CDR3 DNA follows: TGCGCCAGCAGCCAAGAAAGTGGCGGCGCGGGAGGCTACCAAGAGACCCAGTACTTC.

On this clone: The junction departs from germline at one end; a sequencing error may be responsible. This rearrangement joins TRBV6-5 to TRBJ1-2; 11 bases line up with TRBD1. The CDR3 is 13 residues long. Looked up from germline, CDR1 is MNHEY and CDR2 is SVGAGI. CDR3 residues: CASSNRDRGFLSF. The CDR3 nucleotides read TGTGCCAGCAGTAACCGGGACAGGGGGTTTTTGTCCTTC.

This clone is a singleton in its sample. The V call is TRBV18, the J call TRBJ2-1, with 9 nucleotides matching TRBD2. This CDR3 is built from 17 residues. The V and J ends lost 2 bases and 9 bases, in that order; junction bases with no gene match: 14. Germline V gene lookup returns CDR1 KGHSH and CDR2 LQKENI. CDR3 sequence: CASSPGGSGRGAVEQFF. In DNA form, the CDR3 reads TGTGCCAGCTCACCAGGGGGTAGCGGGAGAGGGGCCGTTGAGCAGTTCTTC. The full variable domain, rest sourced from reference TRBV18 and TRBJ2-1, is NAGVMQNPRHLVRRRGQEARLRCSPMKGHSHVYWYRQLPEEGLKFMVYLQKENIIDESGMPKERFSAEFPKEGPSILRIQQVVRGDSAAYFCASSPGGSGRGAVEQFFGPGTRLTVL.

The chain joins TRBV7-9 to TRBJ1-2; possible D gene TRBD1, 6 bases. CDR3 length equals 14 residues. Germline-derived CDR1 and CDR2 are SEHNR and FQNEAQ (reference sequence). V lost 5 bases to trimming and J lost 0 bases, with 10 bases between them. The CDR3 DNA reads TGTGCCAGCAGCACACAGGGTCCTAACTATGGCTACACCTTC. Translated, it gives CASSTQGPNYGYTF.

This chain links TRBV19 with TRBJ1-1; 7 bases match TRBD1. The ends lost 4 bases at V and 1 base at J; junction bases unmatched: 6. Germline V gene lookup returns CDR1 LNHDA and CDR2 SQIVND (reference sequence). This CDR3 has 15 residues. The CDR3 nucleotides are TGTGCCAGTAGTAGTGGGAGACAGGGGAACACTGAAGCTTTCTTT. It encodes CASSSGRQGNTEAFF.

V and J are TRBV5-1 and TRBJ2-7; 11 bases are shared with TRBD2. The CDR3 is made up of 17 amino acids. J gave up 2 bases and V 0 bases, and 7 bases lay outside the gene matches. Per the germline V gene, CDR1 is SGHRS and CDR2 is YFSETQ. As DNA, the CDR3 is TGCGCCAGCAGCTTGGAGGGTAGCGGGAGGGCCCCCTACGAGCAGTACTTC. Translation: CASSLEGSGRAPYEQYF.

This chain joins TRBV6-4 and TRBJ2-1; TRBD1 agrees at 9 bases. The CDR3 covers 14 residues. The germline gives CDR1 MRHNA, CDR2 SNTAGT. The ends lost 6 bases at V and 7 bases at J; junction bases unmatched: 7. CDR3 nucleotides: TGTGCCAGCAGACCGGGACAGGGTGGGAATGAGCAGTTCTTC. Its protein is CASRPGQGGNEQFF.